This record concerns one TCR beta chain sequence. Its matching antigen is unknown. These data are taken from a study of CD8 T cells in Susac syndrome. Study as a whole: Sequencing included Susac syndrome patients, more than five of them with active disease and 8 or 9 in remission. Regarding the study as a whole: The authors acknowledged that the study's TCR sequencing and HLA analysis involved relatively few individuals.

The J segment lost 7 bases and the V segment lost 4 bases, leaving 5 bases of the junction unmatched. Germline V gives CDR1 SGHNT, CDR2 YYREEE (reference sequence). This CDR3 region has 14 residues. Random hexamers were used to reverse transcribe an amount of about 0.45 to 1 ug RNA. TCRdb used MiXCR to reprocess the immunoSEQ multiplex PCR reads, holding one entry per CDR3 protein. Here the sample spans approximately 190,000 distinct CDR3 sequences, approximately 94% being singletons. This sequence was found in a human donor with Susac syndrome. Sequencing input: CD4+ T cells from PBMCs. The chain combines TRBV5-4 with TRBJ1-5; 10 bases are shared with TRBD1. CDR3 loop: CASSKGTGEQPQHF. The DNA of the CDR3 is TGTGCCAGCAGCAAGGGGACAGGGGAACAGCCCCAGCATTTT.